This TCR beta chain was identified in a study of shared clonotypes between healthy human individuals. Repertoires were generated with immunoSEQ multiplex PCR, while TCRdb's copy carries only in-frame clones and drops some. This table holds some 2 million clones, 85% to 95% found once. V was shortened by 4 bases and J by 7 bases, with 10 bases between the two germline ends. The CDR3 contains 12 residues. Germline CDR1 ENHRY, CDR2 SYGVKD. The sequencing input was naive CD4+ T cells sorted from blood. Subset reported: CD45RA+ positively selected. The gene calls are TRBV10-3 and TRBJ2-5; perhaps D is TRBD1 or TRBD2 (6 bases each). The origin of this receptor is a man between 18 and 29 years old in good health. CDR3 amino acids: CAISGEGGTQYF. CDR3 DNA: TGTGCCATCAGTGGAGAGGGGGGGACCCAGTACTTC.